Described below is a single T cell receptor beta chain sequence and its context. Blood got drawn at baseline, again on cycle 4 day 1, and then on cycle 7 day 1. This entry comes from a study of OX40 agonist ivuxolimab in advanced cancers. Overall study context: Head and neck, renal cell, melanoma or hepatocellular carcinoma were the cancers that dose-escalation patients had. Age averaged around 59 years (range roughly 23 to 79), and 82.7% were male. Partial responses were observed in three patients, of whom one had hepatocellular carcinoma and two had cutaneous melanoma.

Germline V lookup: CDR1 SGHAT, CDR2 FQNNGV. This CDR3 is 14 amino acids long. After removal of 2 bases from V and 9 bases from J, the junction contained 5 bases not matched to a gene. Libraries were prepared by immunoSEQ multiplex PCR; TCRdb keeps only in-frame clonotypes and omits some of them. This table has 45,000 to 60,000 clones, 70% to 80% appearing once. The TCR originated in an adult with an advanced solid tumor such as melanoma, head and neck, liver or kidney cancer. The chain carries TRBV11-2 and TRBJ2-1; TRBD2 agrees at 9 bases. The source was CD4+ or CD8+ T cells sorted from blood, collected in a trial of the OX40 agonist ivuxolimab. The CDR3 sequence: CASSLQTSGGEQFF. Here the CDR3 DNA reads TGTGCCAGCAGCTTACAGACTAGCGGCGGTGAGCAGTTCTTC.